Below, one TCR beta chain is given with its context. The data derive from a study of blood T cell repertoires in COVID-19. Study details: Italy, Spain and the United States were the sources of the convalescent and acute COVID-19 samples.

Study processing details: From reference gene primer amplification, estimates of nucleated cell counts were derived. The assay was immunoSEQ multiplex PCR, and TCRdb's table has in-frame clones only and misses some. The D gene and trimming were derived from the DNA, and the V and J assignments and clone size from that table. Among 250,000 to 300,000 clones, about 88% were seen once, and the ten largest hold roughly 4%. Sequenced sample: peripheral blood. This TCR was sampled from a man between 18 and 35 years old with active or convalescent COVID-19.

The CDR3 reads CASQQTGGSEQYF. CDR3 bases: TGTGCCAGTCAACAAACAGGGGGCTCCGAGCAGTACTTC. The J gene is TRBJ2-7, the V gene TRBV6-5; 9 positions match TRBD1. The length of the CDR3 is 13 residues. Per the germline V gene, CDR1 is MNHEY and CDR2 is SVGAGI. V dropped 9 bases and J dropped 6; count of bases not matched to a gene: 9.